The 21 T cell receptor beta chains in this list originate from one sample, sequenced in a study of metastatic and nonmetastatic thyroid tumors. TCRdb re-analyzed the PCR reads using MiXCR. Of roughly 70,000 clones in the sample, roughly 18% were seen once. All patients were treatment-naive before thyroid surgery. Sequencing input: blood. The receptors stem from a female donor with papillary thyroid cancer or a benign thyroid nodule (not recorded which). Some clones in this sample may be carry-over from other donors' samples.

The J gene is TRBJ1-4, the V gene TRBV10-1; TRBD1 matches at 8 bases. The CDR3 loop spans 15 amino acids. CDR1 and CDR2 from the germline V gene are WNHNN and SYGVQD (reference sequence). The V and J ends lost 0 bases and 7 bases, in that order; junction bases with no gene match: 4. Here the CDR3 reads CASSESTGVAEKLFF. CDR3 nucleotide sequence: TGCGCCAGCAGTGAGTCGACAGGGGTTGCTGAAAAACTGTTTTTT.

This clone was recorded at least ten times. The chain uses TRBV28 and TRBJ2-7; 7 nucleotides agree with TRBD1. The CDR3 runs to 14 residues. Germline CDR1 and CDR2: MDHEN and SYDVKM. V lost 3 bases to trimming and J lost 7 bases; unmatched junction nucleotides: 9. The CDR3 DNA is TGTGCCAGCAGTTTTACAGGGGATTGGAGGGAGCAGTACTTC. Amino acids: CASSFTGDWREQYF.

This clone was counted a single time. Its ends do not fully match the called genes, so a read error is possible. The chain combines TRBV6-9 with TRBJ2-7; 8 positions agree with TRBD2. CDR3 length: 14 amino acids. The germline gives CDR1 MNHGY, CDR2 SVAAGI. CDR3 sequence reads: CASSYNGAGADPVF. In nucleotides, the CDR3 is TGTGCCAGCAGTTACAACGGAGCGGGAGCAGACCCCGTCTTC.

This clone showed up many times. The V gene is TRBV2, the J gene TRBJ2-7; D remains ambiguous. There are 13 residues in the CDR3. V lost 0 bases to trimming and J lost 6 bases, with 9 bases between them. Per the germline V gene, CDR1 is SNHLY and CDR2 is FYNNEI. CDR3 sequence: CASSEALWPEQYF. The CDR3 nucleotides are TGTGCCAGCAGTGAAGCCCTATGGCCCGAGCAGTACTTC.

In its sample, this clone was seen many times. The chain joins TRBV30 to TRBJ1-1, with a tentative D call TRBD1 (5 bases). Trimming took off 3 bases at V and 4 bases at J, with 15 bases between the two ends. The CDR3 has 14 residues. The germline gives CDR1 GTSNPN, CDR2 SVGIG (reference sequence). CDR3 sequence reads: CAWRKAGRGTEAFF. The CDR3 bases are TGTGCCTGGAGGAAAGCCGGTAGGGGCACTGAAGCTTTCTTT. Full variable domain (outside the CDR3, taken from reference TRBV30 and TRBJ1-1): SQTIHQWPATLVQPVGSPLSLECTVEGTSNPNLYWYRQAAGRGLQLLFYSVGIGQISSEVPQNLSASRPQDRQFILSSKKLLLSDSGFYLCAWRKAGRGTEAFFGQGTRLTVV.

This clone came up a few times. This sequence joins TRBV20-1 and TRBJ2-2, with 9 bases matching TRBD2. With V trimmed by 4 bases and J by 2 bases, 11 bases remained unmatched. This CDR3 spans 17 amino acids. The germline V gene has CDR1 DFQATT and CDR2 SNEGSKA (reference sequence). For the CDR3, the DNA is TGCAGTGCTATAGTTGGCCTAGCGGGAATTAACACCGGGGAGCTGTTTTTT. It yields the protein CSAIVGLAGINTGELFF.

This clone was counted between two and nine times. J is TRBJ1-1 and V is TRBV10-3; TRBD1 matches at 7 bases. Unmatched junction bases numbered 9, after V lost 3 bases and J lost 5 bases. The CDR3 extends over 15 amino acids. Germline loops: CDR1 ENHRY, CDR2 SYGVKD. CDR3 nucleotides: TGTGCCATCAGTGATAATAGACAGGGATGGACTGAAGCTTTCTTT. It specifies CAISDNRQGWTEAFF.

There are many counts of this clone. The J gene is TRBJ1-1, the V gene TRBV30, with D unresolved. There are 13 residues in the CDR3. Trimming removed 0 bases from V and 1 base from J, with 6 bases in between. Germline V gives CDR1 GTSNPN, CDR2 SVGIG (reference sequence). DNA for the CDR3: TGTGCCTGGAGTGTGCTTCGGAACACTGAAGCTTTCTTT. Encoded protein: CAWSVLRNTEAFF.

By share, this clone ranks as medium-sized. The V call is TRBV30, the J call TRBJ1-1; D remains ambiguous. Germline CDR1 reads GTSNPN; CDR2 reads SVGIG (reference sequence). The V and J ends lost 1 base and 3 bases respectively, with 6 bases between them. CDR3 length: 12 residues. CDR3 coding DNA: TGTGCCTGGAGTGGAGGGTACACTGAAGCTTTCTTT. Amino acids: CAWSGGYTEAFF.

The chain combines TRBV2 with TRBJ1-1, with D perhaps matching TRBD1 (6 bases). This CDR3 has 14 residues. V was cut by 5 bases and J by 6 bases, with 16 bases left in between. The germline CDR1 and CDR2 sequences are SNHLY and FYNNEI. CDR3 residues: CASSRQDTSAEAFF. CDR3 sequence (DNA): TGTGCCAGCAGTAGACAGGACACAAGCGCTGAAGCTTTCTTT.

The chain couples TRBV27 to TRBJ1-6; no reliable D call. CDR1 is MNHEY and CDR2 is SMNVEV in the germline V gene (reference sequence). With 6 bases removed from V and 15 bases from J, the gap between germline ends came to 12 bases. The CDR3 is made up of 11 amino acids. This CDR3 reads CASREKGRLHF. The CDR3 bases are TGTGCCAGCAGGGAGAAGGGTCGCCTCCACTTT.

This clone was picked up many times. The V call is TRBV30, the J call TRBJ1-2; 9 positions agree with TRBD1. Germline-derived CDR1 and CDR2 are GTSNPN and SVGIG (reference sequence). There are 15 residues in the CDR3. V lost 1 base and J lost 7; bases outside the gene matches: 10. The CDR3 DNA sequence: TGTGCCTGGAGTGCCACGTACCGGGACAGGGTTGGCTACACCTTC. Its translation: CAWSATYRDRVGYTF.

The V gene is TRBV6-1, the J gene TRBJ1-3, with D hard to call. Between the trimmed V and J ends, which lost 6 bases and 6 bases, there was a span of 15 bases. The CDR3 covers 14 residues. Germline lookup yields CDR1 MNHNS and CDR2 SASEGT. CDR3 sequence (DNA): TGTGCCAGCAGGCCTGGTGGTTGGGAAAACACCATATATTTT. This encodes CASRPGGWENTIYF.

The chain links TRBV6-1 to TRBJ2-7; 10 nucleotides agree with TRBD1. The V gene end was trimmed by 1 base and the J gene end by 5 bases; junction bases not matched to a gene: 5. Germline CDR1 is MNHNS and CDR2 is SASEGT. There are 15 residues in the CDR3. The CDR3 spells CASSEGTGGGHEQYF. The CDR3 DNA sequence: TGTGCCAGCAGTGAAGGGACAGGGGGTGGCCACGAGCAGTACTTC.

This clone was detected many times. This rearrangement joins TRBV30 to TRBJ2-1; 16 bases fit TRBD2. Germline lookup yields CDR1 GTSNPN and CDR2 SVGIG (reference sequence). V lost 2 bases, J lost 8 bases, and 3 bases stayed unmatched. This CDR3 contains 15 residues. The CDR3 sequence is CAWSSGLAGGDEQFF. CDR3 sequence (DNA): TGTGCCTGGAGTTCGGGACTAGCGGGAGGGGATGAGCAGTTCTTC.

The V gene is TRBV4-2, the J gene TRBJ1-5, with 12 bases lining up with TRBD1. Germline-derived CDR1 and CDR2 are LGHNA and YNFKEQ. The CDR3 consists of 14 residues. J was trimmed by 7 bases and V by 4 bases; bases with no gene match: 2. The CDR3 protein is CASSPGQGAQPQHF. The CDR3 coding sequence is TGTGCCAGCAGCCCGGGACAGGGGGCCCAGCCCCAGCATTTT.

The rearrangement joins TRBV4-1 to TRBJ2-1, with a possible D match to TRBD2 (5 bases). V lost 4 bases and J lost 7, with 23 bases in between. This CDR3 has 17 residues. Germline CDR1 reads MGHRA; CDR2 reads YSYEKL. The CDR3 region is CASSLGVALVFANEQFF. The CDR3 DNA is TGCGCCAGCAGCCTCGGTGTAGCGTTAGTTTTCGCGAATGAGCAGTTCTTC.

The table lists this clone with many counts. The chain has TRBV29-1 and TRBJ2-1; TRBD1 agrees at 7 bases. Germline assignment: CDR1 SQVTM and CDR2 ANQGSEA. V lost 8 bases and J lost 6; bases outside the gene matches: 7. CDR3 length: 12 amino acids. The CDR3 here is CSYDSGGNEQFF. CDR3 nucleotide sequence: TGCAGCTATGACTCAGGGGGCAATGAGCAGTTCTTC.

This clone was seen ten or more times. Other DNA variants within this sample encode the same CDR3. The chain carries TRBV7-8 and TRBJ1-4; D possibly corresponds to TRBD1 (5 bases). Germline CDR1 is SGHVS and CDR2 is FQNEAQ. Trimming shortened V by 0 bases and J by 0 bases, and 14 bases separated the two germline ends. The CDR3 extends over 18 amino acids. The CDR3 nucleotides are TGTGCCAGCAGCTTAGCGTGGTTTGGGGGGGCAACTAATGAAAAACTGTTTTTT. It codes for CASSLAWFGGATNEKLFF.

The table lists this clone with a few counts. Other DNA sequences within the sample encode an identical CDR3. The CDR3 reads CSAKGTSESDTQYF. The CDR3 nucleotides read TGCAGTGCCAAAGGGACTAGTGAGTCAGATACGCAGTATTTT. V usage is TRBV20-1 and J usage is TRBJ2-3; TRBD2 aligns across 8 bases. Per the germline V gene, CDR1 is DFQATT and CDR2 is SNEGSKA (reference sequence). The V gene end was trimmed by 6 bases and the J gene end by 4 bases; junction bases not matched to a gene: 9. CDR3 length: 14 amino acids.

This clone came up many times. This sequence joins TRBV5-4 and TRBJ1-6, with D maybe TRBD1 (5 bases). V lost 5 bases and J 10 bases, leaving 16 bases between the germline ends. The germline V gene encodes CDR1 SGHNT and CDR2 YYREEE (reference sequence). The CDR3 length is 14 residues. The CDR3 bases are TGTGCCAGCAGACAGGACCTTTTAAACTCACCCCTCCACTTT. Translated: CASRQDLLNSPLHF.